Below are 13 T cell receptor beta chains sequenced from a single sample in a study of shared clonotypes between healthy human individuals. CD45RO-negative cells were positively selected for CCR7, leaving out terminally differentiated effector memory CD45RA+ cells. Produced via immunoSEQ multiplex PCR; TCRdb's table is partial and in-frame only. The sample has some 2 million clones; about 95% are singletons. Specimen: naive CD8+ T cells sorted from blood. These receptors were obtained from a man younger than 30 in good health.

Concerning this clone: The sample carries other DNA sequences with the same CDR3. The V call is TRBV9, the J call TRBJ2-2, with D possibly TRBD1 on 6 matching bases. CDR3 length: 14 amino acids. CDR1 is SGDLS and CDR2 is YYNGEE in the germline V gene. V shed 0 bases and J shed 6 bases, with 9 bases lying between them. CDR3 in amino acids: CASSVATGSGELFF. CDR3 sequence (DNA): TGTGCCAGCAGCGTAGCTACAGGGTCCGGGGAGCTGTTTTTT.

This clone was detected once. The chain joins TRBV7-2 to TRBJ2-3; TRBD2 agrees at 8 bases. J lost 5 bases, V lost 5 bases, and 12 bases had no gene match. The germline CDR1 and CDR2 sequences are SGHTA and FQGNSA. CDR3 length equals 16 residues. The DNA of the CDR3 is TGTGCCAGCAGCGCTAGACTTAGCGGGGAGGGAGATACGCAGTATTTT. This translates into CASSARLSGEGDTQYF.

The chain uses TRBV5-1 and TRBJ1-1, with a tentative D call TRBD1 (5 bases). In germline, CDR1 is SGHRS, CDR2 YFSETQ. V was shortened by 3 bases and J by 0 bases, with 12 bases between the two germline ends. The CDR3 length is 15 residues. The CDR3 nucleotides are TGCGCCAGCAGCTCCGCAGGGACTGTGAACACTGAAGCTTTCTTT. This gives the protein CASSSAGTVNTEAFF.

CDR3 protein: CARSSRGLSGNTIYF. The CDR3 DNA reads TGTGCCAGAAGCTCCAGGGGTTTGTCTGGAAACACCATATATTTT. V usage is TRBV5-3 and J usage is TRBJ1-3, with D maybe TRBD1 (6 bases). TRBV5-3 is annotated as an ORF whose role is uncertain. Trimming removed 3 bases from V and 1 base from J, with 11 bases in between. The CDR3 extends over 15 amino acids.

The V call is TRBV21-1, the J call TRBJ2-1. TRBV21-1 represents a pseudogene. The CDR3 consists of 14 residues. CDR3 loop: CASSRDQIGVEQFF. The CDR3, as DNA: TGTGCCAGCAGCAGGGACCAGATCGGCGTGGAGCAGTTCTTC.

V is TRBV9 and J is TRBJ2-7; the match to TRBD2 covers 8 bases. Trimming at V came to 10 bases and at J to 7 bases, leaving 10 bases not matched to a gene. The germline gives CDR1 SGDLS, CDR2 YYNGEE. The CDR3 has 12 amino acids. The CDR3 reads CALVGREGEQYF. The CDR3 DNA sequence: TGTGCCCTTGTCGGGAGGGAAGGTGAGCAGTACTTC.

In DNA form, the CDR3 reads TGTGCCGGAGACGGCGGGAGGTACACAGATACGCAGTATTTT. Protein sequence: CAGDGGRYTDTQYF. The gene calls are TRBV30 and TRBJ2-3; 8 bases align to TRBD2. In germline, CDR1 is GTSNPN, CDR2 SVGIG (reference sequence). CDR3 length: 14 amino acids. After removal of 8 bases from V and 2 bases from J, the junction contained 9 bases not matched to a gene.

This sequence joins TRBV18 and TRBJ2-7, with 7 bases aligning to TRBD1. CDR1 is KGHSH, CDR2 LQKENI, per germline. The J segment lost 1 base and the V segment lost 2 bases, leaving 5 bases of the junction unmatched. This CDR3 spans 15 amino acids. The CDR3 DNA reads TGTGCCAGCTCACCAACGGGACAGCGTTCCTACGAGCAGTACTTC. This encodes CASSPTGQRSYEQYF.

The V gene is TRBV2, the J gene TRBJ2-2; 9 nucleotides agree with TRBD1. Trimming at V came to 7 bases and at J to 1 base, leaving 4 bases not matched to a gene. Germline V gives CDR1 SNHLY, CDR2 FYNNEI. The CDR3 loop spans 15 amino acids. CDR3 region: CASMPGQGNTGELFF. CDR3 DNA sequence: TGTGCCAGCATGCCGGGACAGGGGAACACCGGGGAGCTGTTTTTT.

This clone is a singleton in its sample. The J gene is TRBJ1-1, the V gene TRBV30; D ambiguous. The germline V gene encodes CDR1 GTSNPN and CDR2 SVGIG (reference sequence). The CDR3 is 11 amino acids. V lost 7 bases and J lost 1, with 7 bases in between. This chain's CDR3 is CAFGANTEAFF. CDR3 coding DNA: TGTGCCTTCGGAGCGAACACTGAAGCTTTCTTT. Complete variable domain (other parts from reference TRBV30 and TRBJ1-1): SQTIHQWPATLVQPVGSPLSLECTVEGTSNPNLYWYRQAAGRGLQLLFYSVGIGQISSEVPQNLSASRPQDRQFILSSKKLLLSDSGFYLCAFGANTEAFFGQGTRLTVV.

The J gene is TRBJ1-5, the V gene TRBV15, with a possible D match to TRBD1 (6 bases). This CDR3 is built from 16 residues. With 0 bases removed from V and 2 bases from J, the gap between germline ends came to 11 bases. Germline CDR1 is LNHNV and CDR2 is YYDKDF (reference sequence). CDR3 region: CATSRDLAGGNQPQHF. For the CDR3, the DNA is TGTGCCACCAGCAGAGATTTGGCAGGGGGCAATCAGCCCCAGCATTTT. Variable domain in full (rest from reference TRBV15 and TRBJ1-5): DAMVIQNPRYQVTQFGKPVTLSCSQTLNHNVMYWYQQKSSQAPKLLFHYYDKDFNNEADTPDNFQSRRPNTSFCFLDIRSPGLGDTAMYLCATSRDLAGGNQPQHFGDGTRLSIL.

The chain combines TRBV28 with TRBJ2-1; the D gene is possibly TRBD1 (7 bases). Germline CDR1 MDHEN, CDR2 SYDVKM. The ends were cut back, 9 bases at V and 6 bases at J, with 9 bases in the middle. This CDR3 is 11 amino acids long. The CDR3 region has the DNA TGTGCCAGTCAGGGGGGCAATGAGCAGTTCTTC. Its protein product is CASQGGNEQFF.

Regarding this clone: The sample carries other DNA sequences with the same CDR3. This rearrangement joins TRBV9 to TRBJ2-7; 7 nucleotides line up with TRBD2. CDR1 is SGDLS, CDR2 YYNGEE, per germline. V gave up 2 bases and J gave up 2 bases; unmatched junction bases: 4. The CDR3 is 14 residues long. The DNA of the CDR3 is TGTGCCAGCAGCGTTGGGCTAGCGGCCTACGAGCAGTACTTC. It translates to CASSVGLAAYEQYF.